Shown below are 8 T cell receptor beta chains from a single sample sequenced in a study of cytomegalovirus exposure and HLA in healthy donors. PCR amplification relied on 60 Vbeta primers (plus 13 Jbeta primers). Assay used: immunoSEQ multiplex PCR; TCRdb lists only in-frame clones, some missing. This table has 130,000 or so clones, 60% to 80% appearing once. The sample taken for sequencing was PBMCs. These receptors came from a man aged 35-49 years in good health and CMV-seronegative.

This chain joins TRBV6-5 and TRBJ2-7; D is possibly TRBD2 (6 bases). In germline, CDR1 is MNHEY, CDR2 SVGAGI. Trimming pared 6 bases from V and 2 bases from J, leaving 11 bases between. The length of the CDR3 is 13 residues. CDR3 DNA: TGTGCCAGCAGGGGGGGAAACCCCTACGAGCAGTACTTC. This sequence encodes CASRGGNPYEQYF.

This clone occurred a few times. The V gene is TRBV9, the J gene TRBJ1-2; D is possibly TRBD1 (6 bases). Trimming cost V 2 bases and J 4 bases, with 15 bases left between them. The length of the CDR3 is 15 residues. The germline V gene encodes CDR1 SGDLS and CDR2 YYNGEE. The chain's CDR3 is CASSVSPTGPYGYTF. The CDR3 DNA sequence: TGTGCCAGCAGCGTCAGCCCGACAGGTCCCTATGGCTACACCTTC. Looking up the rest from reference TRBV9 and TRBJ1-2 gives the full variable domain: DSGVTQTPKHLITATGQRVTLRCSPRSGDLSVYWYQQSLDQGLQFLIQYYNGEERAKGNILERFSAQQFPDLHSELNLSSLELGDSALYFCASSVSPTGPYGYTFGSGTRLTVV.

The CDR3 DNA follows: TGTGCCAGCAGTTTATATAAGGGGAACTATGGCTACACCTTC. This sequence encodes CASSLYKGNYGYTF. The rearrangement links TRBV28 to TRBJ1-2, with D perhaps TRBD1 (5 bases). Germline V CDR1 and CDR2: MDHEN, SYDVKM. The V end lost 1 base, the J end lost 2 bases, and 8 bases lay between the germline ends. This CDR3 contains 14 residues.

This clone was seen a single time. The DNA of the CDR3 is TGTGCCAGCAGTTCCCTACAGGGGGCCGACTACGAGCAGTACTTC. Encoded protein: CASSSLQGADYEQYF. The rearrangement links TRBV27 to TRBJ2-7; 9 nucleotides align to TRBD1. The germline gives CDR1 MNHEY, CDR2 SMNVEV (reference sequence). The CDR3 has 15 amino acids. The ends lost 4 bases at V and 3 bases at J; junction bases unmatched: 7.

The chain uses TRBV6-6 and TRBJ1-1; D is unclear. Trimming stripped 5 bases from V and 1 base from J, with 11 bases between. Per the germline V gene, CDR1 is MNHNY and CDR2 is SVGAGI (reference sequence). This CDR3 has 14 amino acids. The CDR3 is CASSRTDGNTEAFF. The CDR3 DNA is TGTGCCAGCAGTCGGACTGATGGGAACACTGAAGCTTTCTTT.

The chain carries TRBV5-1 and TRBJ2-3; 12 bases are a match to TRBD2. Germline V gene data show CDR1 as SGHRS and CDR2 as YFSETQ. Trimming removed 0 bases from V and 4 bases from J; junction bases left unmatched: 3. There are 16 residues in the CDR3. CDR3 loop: CASSLETSGGSDTQYF. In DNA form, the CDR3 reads TGCGCCAGCAGCTTGGAGACTAGCGGGGGTTCAGATACGCAGTATTTT.

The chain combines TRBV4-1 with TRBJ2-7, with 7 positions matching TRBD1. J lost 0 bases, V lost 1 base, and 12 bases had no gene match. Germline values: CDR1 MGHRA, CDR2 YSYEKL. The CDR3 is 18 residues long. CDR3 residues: CASSQVPLGQASSYEQYF. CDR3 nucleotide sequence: TGCGCCAGCAGCCAAGTTCCCCTCGGACAGGCGAGCTCCTACGAGCAGTACTTC.

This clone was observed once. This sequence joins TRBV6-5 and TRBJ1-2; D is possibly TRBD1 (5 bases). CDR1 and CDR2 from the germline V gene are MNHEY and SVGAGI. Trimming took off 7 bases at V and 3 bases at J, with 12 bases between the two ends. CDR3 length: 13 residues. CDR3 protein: CASNPAGDYGYTF. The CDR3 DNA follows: TGTGCCAGCAACCCGGCGGGGGACTATGGCTACACCTTC.